This entry features one TCR beta chain sequence. These data are taken from a study of T cell changes during pregnancy in multiple sclerosis. Trimming took 4 bases from V and 9 from J, leaving 31 bases between them. The germline gives CDR1 MNHNS, CDR2 SASEGT. The CDR3 spans 19 residues. Repertoires were generated with immunoSEQ multiplex PCR, while TCRdb's copy carries only in-frame clones and drops some. This table has about 75,000 clones, nearly 95% appearing once. The chain couples TRBV6-1 to TRBJ2-1, with D perhaps matching TRBD1 (9 bases). This material consisted of CD4+ T cells from peripheral blood mononuclear cells, taken after pregnancy. The receptor was derived from a female donor with multiple sclerosis, enrolled in a pregnancy study. CDR3 loop: CASSVKGQGSGGAGAEQFF. CDR3 bases: TGTGCCAGCAGTGTGAAGGGACAGGGATCCGGGGGGGCGGGAGCTGAGCAGTTCTTC.